The clone carrying this T cell receptor (beta chain) was counted once. The germline CDR1 and CDR2 sequences are SEHNR and FQNEAQ (reference sequence). This CDR3 comprises 17 residues. V lost 1 base and J lost 1, with 15 bases in between. Repertoires were generated with immunoSEQ multiplex PCR, while TCRdb's copy carries only in-frame clones and drops some. The data contain about 99,000 clones, about 95% of them singletons. The sample belongs to a study of technical replicates of blood from a handful of donors. This receptor was obtained from a human donor in good health. The sample was T cells isolated from PBMCs. The chain couples TRBV7-9 to TRBJ2-3, with D possibly matching TRBD1 (5 bases). Here the CDR3 reads CASSLGDSSLGTDTQYF. The CDR3 DNA reads TGTGCCAGCAGCTTAGGAGACAGCAGCCTGGGCACAGATACGCAGTATTTT. Based on the CDR3 plus reference TRBV7-9 and TRBJ2-3, the full variable domain is DTGVSQNPRHKITKRGQNVTFRCDPISEHNRLYWYRQTLGQGPEFLTYFQNEAQLEKSRLLSDRFSAERPKGSFSTLEIQRTEQGDSAMYLCASSLGDSSLGTDTQYFGPGTRLTVL.